Each of the 26 T cell receptor beta chains below was sequenced from the same sample in a study of blood T cell repertoires in COVID-19. The protocol was immunoSEQ multiplex PCR, while the TCRdb copy is restricted to in-frame clones and leaves out a portion. The data contain around 150,000 clones, about 89% of them singletons. The source material was peripheral blood. These receptors all stem from a man over 45 with active COVID-19.

The V gene is TRBV2, the J gene TRBJ1-4; possible D gene TRBD1, 5 bases. Germline V gene lookup returns CDR1 SNHLY and CDR2 FYNNEI. The CDR3 totals 14 residues. V was trimmed by 3 bases and J by 6 bases, leaving 11 bases between them. In DNA form, the CDR3 reads TGTGCCAGCAGTGAGAGGGACTCGGATGAAAAACTGTTTTTT. Translation: CASSERDSDEKLFF.

This clone was detected only once. This chain joins TRBV12-5 and TRBJ2-3, with TRBD2 as a possible D gene (6 bases). V was trimmed by 9 bases and J by 5 bases, leaving 18 bases between them. Germline loops: CDR1 LGHNT, CDR2 FRNRAP. This CDR3 contains 14 residues. Here the CDR3 reads CASLGRKALDTQYF. CDR3 sequence (DNA): TGTGCTAGCCTCGGGAGAAAAGCGCTAGATACGCAGTATTTT. Variable domain in full (rest from reference TRBV12-5 and TRBJ2-3): DARVTQTPRHKVTEMGQEVTMRCQPILGHNTVFWYRQTMMQGLELLAYFRNRAPLDDSGMPKDRFSAEMPDATLATLKIQPSEPRDSAVYFCASLGRKALDTQYFGPGTRLTVL.

The CDR3 DNA reads as TGTGCCAGCAGAGGACAGGCTCAGGACGAGCAGTACTTC. It specifies CASRGQAQDEQYF. This sequence joins TRBV12-3 or TRBV12-4 and TRBJ2-7; 7 positions match TRBD1. The V and J ends lost 6 bases and 5 bases, in that order; junction bases with no gene match: 7. CDR3 length: 13 residues.

The chain joins TRBV7-6 to TRBJ2-3; D not resolved. This CDR3 spans 12 amino acids. V lost 5 bases, J lost 2 bases, and 5 bases lay in between. Germline V CDR1 and CDR2: SGHVS, FNYEAQ. Here the CDR3 reads CASSPFTDTQYF. The CDR3 DNA follows: TGTGCCAGCAGCCCGTTCACAGATACGCAGTATTTT. The whole variable domain, remainder taken from reference TRBV7-6 and TRBJ2-3, is GAGVSQSPRYKVTKRGQDVALRCDPISGHVSLYWYRQALGQGPEFLTYFNYEAQQDKSGLPNDRFSAERPEGSISTLTIQRTEQRDSAMYRCASSPFTDTQYFGPGTRLTVL.

The rearrangement joins TRBV11-2 to TRBJ1-1, with D unclear. Germline values: CDR1 SGHAT, CDR2 FQNNGV. V was trimmed by 4 bases and J by 6 bases, leaving 12 bases between them. The CDR3 is 13 residues long. CDR3 DNA: TGTGCCAGCAGCTCAGGCTTGAAGGCTGAAGCTTTCTTT. Amino acids: CASSSGLKAEAFF.

J is TRBJ1-5 and V is TRBV7-9; D remains unclear. The CDR3 covers 12 residues. V was trimmed by 3 bases and J by 6 bases, leaving 6 bases between them. Germline assignment: CDR1 SEHNR and CDR2 FQNEAQ (reference sequence). CDR3 in amino acids: CASSFEGQPQHF. The CDR3 DNA sequence: TGTGCCAGCAGCTTCGAGGGTCAGCCCCAGCATTTT.

The genes are TRBV18 and TRBJ1-3; D not resolved. CDR1 is KGHSH, CDR2 LQKENI, per germline. The CDR3 has 16 residues. Trimming took 5 bases from V and 0 from J, leaving 14 bases between them. CDR3 region: CASSETSPGSGNTIYF. CDR3 sequence (DNA): TGTGCCAGCTCAGAGACATCGCCTGGCTCTGGAAACACCATATATTTT.

This clone has more than one count but fewer than ten. J is TRBJ2-1 and V is TRBV25-1; 9 bases map to TRBD1. This CDR3 region has 14 residues. The ends lost 5 bases at V and 3 bases at J; junction bases unmatched: 2. Germline CDR1 MGHDK, CDR2 SYGVNS. The CDR3 DNA follows: TGTGCCAGCAGTAAGACAGGGGGCTACAATGAGCAGTTCTTC. This gives the protein CASSKTGGYNEQFF.

The CDR3 sequence: CASSYTSPGELFF. CDR3 sequence (DNA): TGTGCCAGCAGTTATACTTCACCCGGGGAGCTGTTTTTT. This sequence joins TRBV11-3 and TRBJ2-2; D gene ambiguous. CDR3 length: 13 amino acids. V lost 6 bases, J lost 6 bases, and 11 bases lay in between. CDR1 is SGHNT, CDR2 YENEEA, per germline.

The chain has TRBV11-2 and TRBJ2-5; tentative D call: TRBD2 (5 bases). CDR3 length: 14 residues. The V gene's germline CDR1 is SGHAT and CDR2 FQNNGV. Trimming cost V 3 bases and J 2 bases, with 10 bases left between them. The CDR3 sequence: CASSFSGRQETQYF. In DNA, the CDR3 is TGTGCCAGCAGCTTTTCGGGGAGACAAGAGACCCAGTACTTC.

The rearrangement links TRBV4-2 to TRBJ1-5; D unresolved. Per germline, CDR1 LGHNA and CDR2 YNFKEQ. V was pared by 3 bases and J by 3 bases, with 6 bases between. This CDR3 has 13 residues. Written as DNA, the CDR3 is TGTGCCAGCAGCCAGGAGTACAATCAGCCCCAGCATTTT. Translated: CASSQEYNQPQHF.

The chain carries TRBV7-9 and TRBJ2-1, with D maybe TRBD1 (6 bases). The CDR3 covers 14 residues. The germline V gene encodes CDR1 SEHNR and CDR2 FQNEAQ (reference sequence). The V end lost 6 bases, the J end lost 7 bases, and 16 bases lay between the germline ends. The CDR3 sequence: CASRPRGATNEQFF. The CDR3 nucleotides read TGTGCCAGCAGGCCCAGGGGTGCTACAAATGAGCAGTTCTTC.

The rearrangement uses TRBV7-2 and TRBJ2-2, with D tentatively TRBD2 (6 bases). The CDR3 is 14 residues long. Between the trimmed V and J ends, which lost 7 bases and 6 bases, there was a span of 15 bases. Germline CDR1 is SGHTA and CDR2 is FQGNSA. The CDR3 nucleotides are TGTGCCAGCAAGCTTCGGGGGATCGCCGGGGAGCTGTTTTTT. Translating it yields CASKLRGIAGELFF.

The sample holds a few counts of this clone. The V gene is TRBV7-2, the J gene TRBJ2-1; TRBD2 might be the D (6 bases). The germline V gene has CDR1 SGHTA and CDR2 FQGNSA. This CDR3 has 15 amino acids. V dropped 5 bases and J dropped 8 bases, with 19 bases sitting between them. CDR3 protein: CASSLRGREVDEQFF. As DNA, the CDR3 is TGTGCCAGCAGCCTGAGGGGCAGGGAGGTTGATGAGCAGTTCTTC. Using reference TRBV7-2 and TRBJ2-1 for the parts outside the CDR3, the full variable domain is GAGVSQSPSNKVTEKGKDVELRCDPISGHTALYWYRQSLGQGLEFLIYFQGNSAPDKSGLPSDRFSAERTGGSVSTLTIQRTQQEDSAVYLCASSLRGREVDEQFFGPGTRLTVL.

The chain has TRBV6-6 and TRBJ1-1; possible D gene TRBD1, 6 bases. The germline CDR1 and CDR2 sequences are MNHNY and SVGAGI (reference sequence). With 0 bases removed from V and 2 bases from J, the gap between germline ends came to 7 bases. The CDR3 is 14 residues long. CDR3 sequence (DNA): TGTGCCAGCAGTTACTCTGGGGGCAACACTGAAGCTTTCTTT. It translates to CASSYSGGNTEAFF.

V gene TRBV5-4 combines with J gene TRBJ2-1, with 7 bases that match TRBD1. Germline V gives CDR1 SGHNT, CDR2 YYREEE (reference sequence). The CDR3 contains 15 residues. V trimming: 2 bases; J trimming: 6 bases; junction bases outside the gene matches: 8. CDR3 residues: CASSFGTDRPNEQFF. Here the CDR3 DNA reads TGTGCCAGCAGCTTCGGGACAGATCGCCCCAATGAGCAGTTCTTC.

This clone turned up a few times. The chain links TRBV3-1 (or the pseudogene TRBV3-2) to TRBJ1-3; D gene uncertain. The V gene's germline CDR1 is LGHDT and CDR2 YNNKEL (reference sequence). V shed 8 bases and J shed 7 bases, with 18 bases lying between them. CDR3 length equals 14 residues. The CDR3 DNA is TGTGCCAGCCGATCGGCGGGGAAAGGGAACACCATATATTTT. Its translation: CASRSAGKGNTIYF.

This sequence joins TRBV5-6 and TRBJ1-6; D remains ambiguous. This CDR3 is 16 amino acids long. Between the trimmed V and J ends, which lost 0 bases and 4 bases, there was a span of 11 bases. Germline CDR1 SGHDT, CDR2 YYEEEE. CDR3 protein: CASSLAGRGYNSPLHF. The CDR3 nucleotides are TGTGCCAGCAGCTTGGCCGGCCGAGGGTATAATTCACCCCTCCACTTT.

V usage is TRBV7-8 and J usage is TRBJ2-7; TRBD1 matches at 8 bases. V was clipped by 0 bases and J by 0 bases; unmatched bases: 4. The CDR3 is 16 residues long. Germline loops: CDR1 SGHVS, CDR2 FQNEAQ. In nucleotides, the CDR3 is TGTGCCAGCAGCTTAGCCAACAGGGGGAGCTCCTACGAGCAGTACTTC. Translated: CASSLANRGSSYEQYF.

This chain uses TRBV19 with TRBJ2-3; the D gene is possibly TRBD1 (6 bases). The CDR3 consists of 15 residues. Looked up from germline, CDR1 is LNHDA and CDR2 is SQIVND (reference sequence). V was trimmed by 5 bases and J by 2 bases, leaving 14 bases between them. DNA for the CDR3: TGTGCCAGTAGTCCAACGGGACACCTCACAGATACGCAGTATTTT. Amino acid sequence: CASSPTGHLTDTQYF.

This chain uses TRBV25-1 with TRBJ2-5; 15 nucleotides align to TRBD2. The V gene end was trimmed by 7 bases and the J gene end by 7 bases; junction bases not matched to a gene: 10. The germline V gene encodes CDR1 MGHDK and CDR2 SYGVNS. There are 16 residues in the CDR3. The CDR3 bases are TGTGCCAGCACCGGGACTAGCGGGGGGCTCCGTGGGACCCAGTACTTC. Its translation is CASTGTSGGLRGTQYF.

The chain joins TRBV29-1 to TRBJ1-5; 10 bases are a match to TRBD1. With 6 bases clipped from V and 3 bases from J, the junction kept 2 bases outside the gene matches. Germline V CDR1 and CDR2: SQVTM, ANQGSEA. This CDR3 is built from 13 residues. As DNA, the CDR3 is TGCAGCGTCGGGACAGGGGCCAATCAGCCCCAGCATTTT. Amino acid sequence: CSVGTGANQPQHF.

The J gene is TRBJ1-6, the V gene TRBV25-1, with D possibly being TRBD1 (5 bases). This CDR3 is 15 amino acids long. CDR1 is MGHDK, CDR2 SYGVNS, per germline. V gave up 0 bases and J gave up 7 bases, with 10 bases separating them. Written as DNA, the CDR3 is TGTGCCAGCAGTGAATATGGGGCCGGGAATTCACCCCTCCACTTT. Its translation is CASSEYGAGNSPLHF.

The rearrangement joins TRBV7-8 to TRBJ2-3, with TRBD2 identical over 12 bases. J lost 0 bases, V lost 0 bases, and 7 bases had no gene match. Germline loops: CDR1 SGHVS, CDR2 FQNEAQ. CDR3 size: 19 residues. CDR3 sequence (DNA): TGTGCCAGCAGCTTAGCTGGACTAGCGGGGTCGGCTAGCACAGATACGCAGTATTTT. It specifies CASSLAGLAGSASTDTQYF.

The V call is TRBV5-3, the J call TRBJ2-2; 9 nucleotides agree with TRBD1. TRBV5-3 is given ORF status, its function remaining uncertain. With V trimmed by 4 bases and J by 5 bases, 6 bases remained unmatched. The CDR3 length is 15 residues. In DNA form, the CDR3 reads TGTGCCAGAAGCACGGGACAGGGTCTGACCGGGGAGCTGTTTTTT. Translated: CARSTGQGLTGELFF.

The genes are TRBV7-3 and TRBJ1-1, with TRBD1 as a possible D gene (5 bases). The V end was cut by 1 base, the J end by 7 bases, with 10 bases between. Germline loops: CDR1 SGHTA, CDR2 FQGTGA. CDR3 length equals 13 residues. The DNA of the CDR3 is TGTGCCAGCAGCTTAAGCCAGGGCGATGAAGCTTTCTTT. Its protein is CASSLSQGDEAFF.